A single sample is the source of the 22 T cell receptor beta chains below, sequenced in a study of monozygotic twins with inflammatory bowel disease. Reanalyzing the 5' RACE reads, TCRdb keeps one entry per CDR3 protein, without DNA. The sample includes about 300,000 distinct CDR3 sequences. The source material was blood. Source of these receptors: a human donor with ulcerative colitis or Crohn's disease, or a healthy co-twin of an affected twin (not recorded which).

The rearrangement links TRBV7-2 to TRBJ2-1. Germline-derived CDR1 and CDR2 are SGHTA and FQGNSA. The CDR3 is 13 residues long. CDR3: CASSLFSGFEQFF.

V gene TRBV20-1 combines with J gene TRBJ2-7; TCRdb indicates TRBD1, and absent DNA this call remains unverified. Germline assignment: CDR1 DFQATT and CDR2 SNEGSKA (reference sequence). CDR3 length: 13 amino acids. The CDR3 here is CSTHRTSGAEQYF.

This rearrangement joins TRBV7-2 to TRBJ2-1. This CDR3 has 14 amino acids. Germline assignment: CDR1 SGHTA and CDR2 FQGNSA. CDR3 protein: CASSLRSSYNEQFF.

V gene TRBV7-2 combines with J gene TRBJ1-5. CDR1 is SGHTA and CDR2 is FQGNSA in the germline V gene. The CDR3 runs 13 residues. CDR3 amino acids: CASSYGQNQPQHF.

This sequence joins TRBV28 and TRBJ2-7; absent DNA, TCRdb's TRBD1 call cannot be checked. Germline V gene data show CDR1 as MDHEN and CDR2 as SYDVKM. CDR3 length: 12 residues. The CDR3 reads CASRGGGWEQYF.

CDR3 protein: CASSRIAGQEQYF. J is TRBJ2-7 and V is TRBV5-1; TCRdb selects TRBD2, and the lack of DNA leaves this call unchecked. Germline values: CDR1 SGHRS, CDR2 YFSETQ. CDR3 size: 13 residues.

This chain links TRBV12-3 or TRBV12-4 with TRBJ1-1; TCRdb gives TRBD1 as the D gene, but with no DNA this cannot be confirmed. This CDR3 comprises 14 residues. This chain's CDR3 is CASSLLQGNTEAFF.

V is TRBV27 and J is TRBJ1-1. CDR3 size: 15 residues. Germline-derived CDR1 and CDR2 are MNHEY and SMNVEV (reference sequence). The CDR3 region is CASRDQPRMNTEAFF.

V gene TRBV5-1 combines with J gene TRBJ2-3. The CDR3 spans 14 residues. CDR1 and CDR2 (germline): SGHRS, YFSETQ. Here the CDR3 reads CASSPNYSADTQYF.

The chain uses TRBV10-3 and TRBJ2-7; TCRdb indicates TRBD2, and absent DNA this call remains unverified. Germline loops: CDR1 ENHRY, CDR2 SYGVKD. The CDR3 is 15 amino acids. CDR3 sequence reads: CAISGTSGSSYEQYF.

The rearrangement uses TRBV5-4 and TRBJ2-2. The CDR3 runs to 15 residues. In germline, CDR1 is SGHNT, CDR2 YYREEE (reference sequence). CDR3 sequence: CASSLAEFRTGELFF.

The CDR3 here is CASSLTSGGIYEQYF. The chain has TRBV5-1 and TRBJ2-7; TCRdb returns TRBD2, unconfirmable since there is no DNA. CDR3 size: 15 residues. Germline V lookup: CDR1 SGHRS, CDR2 YFSETQ.

The CDR3 is CASSQGGRGNEQYF. The chain combines TRBV3-1 with TRBJ2-7; the TCRdb call, TRBD1, lacks DNA for checking. From germline, CDR1 is LGHDT and CDR2 YNNKEL (reference sequence). The CDR3 covers 14 residues.

This chain links TRBV10-2 with TRBJ2-2; the D gene TCRdb calls, TRBD1, cannot be checked with no DNA. Germline CDR1 WSHSY, CDR2 SAAADI. CDR3 length: 13 amino acids. This CDR3 reads CASRGVSPGELFF.

The rearrangement uses TRBV11-2 and TRBJ2-7. This CDR3 has 14 residues. Per germline, CDR1 SGHAT and CDR2 FQNNGV. CDR3 residues: CASSLVVGMNEQYF.

The chain carries TRBV6-2 or TRBV6-3 and TRBJ1-2; checking the TCRdb D call of TRBD1 is not possible without DNA. Germline CDR1 and CDR2: MNHEY and SVGEGT. This CDR3 has 15 residues. CDR3: CASSSGRGAGEGYTF.

V gene TRBV15 combines with J gene TRBJ1-1. Germline-derived CDR1 and CDR2 are LNHNV and YYDKDF (reference sequence). This CDR3 spans 14 amino acids. The CDR3 region is CATSRETANTEAFF.

The chain combines TRBV6-5 with TRBJ2-1; the D gene TCRdb calls, TRBD1, cannot be checked with no DNA. This CDR3 comprises 15 residues. CDR1 and CDR2 from the germline V gene are MNHEY and SVGAGI. CDR3 in amino acids: CASSYSVQGMNEQFF.

V and J are TRBV20-1 and TRBJ1-1; there is no DNA to check the TCRdb D call of TRBD1. This CDR3 comprises 13 residues. Germline CDR1 DFQATT, CDR2 SNEGSKA (reference sequence). CDR3 amino acids: CSAGGQPNTEAFF.

The rearrangement uses TRBV12-3 or TRBV12-4 and TRBJ2-2; the D gene TCRdb calls, TRBD1, cannot be checked with no DNA. This CDR3 comprises 15 residues. The CDR3 sequence: CASSSGQINTGELFF.

The chain joins TRBV19 to TRBJ1-5; the TCRdb D gene call, TRBD1, has no DNA to confirm it. The CDR3 extends over 16 amino acids. Germline V gives CDR1 LNHDA, CDR2 SQIVND (reference sequence). CDR3: CASSSGKTGRNQPQHF.

The chain carries TRBV5-6 and TRBJ2-7; with no DNA, the TCRdb D assignment of TRBD1 cannot be verified. The CDR3 runs 14 residues. CDR1 and CDR2 (germline): SGHDT, YYEEEE. CDR3 sequence reads: CASSSTGIPYEQYF.